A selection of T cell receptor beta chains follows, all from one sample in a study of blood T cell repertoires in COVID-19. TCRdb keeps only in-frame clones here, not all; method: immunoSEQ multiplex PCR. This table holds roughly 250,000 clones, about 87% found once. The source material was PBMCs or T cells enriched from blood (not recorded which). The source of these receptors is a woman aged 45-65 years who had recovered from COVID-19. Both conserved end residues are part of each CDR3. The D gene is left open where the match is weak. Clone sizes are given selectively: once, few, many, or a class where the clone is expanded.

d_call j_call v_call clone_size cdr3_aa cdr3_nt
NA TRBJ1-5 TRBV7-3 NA CASSLSSNQPQHF TGTGCCAGCAGCTTATCGAGCAATCAGCCCCAGCATTTT
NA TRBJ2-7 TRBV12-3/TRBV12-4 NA CASSSRYEQYF TGTGCCAGCAGCTCTCGCTACGAGCAGTACTTC
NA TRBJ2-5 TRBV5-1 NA CASSPGWDRDIQETQYF TGCGCCAGCAGCCCGGGTTGGGACCGGGACATCCAAGAGACCCAGTACTTC
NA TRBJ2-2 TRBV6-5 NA CASSYSNFPAGELFF TGTGCCAGCAGTTACTCGAATTTCCCGGCCGGGGAGCTGTTTTTT
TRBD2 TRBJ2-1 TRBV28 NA CASSISVSGNNEQFF TGTGCCAGCAGTATTTCGGTTAGCGGGAACAATGAGCAGTTCTTC
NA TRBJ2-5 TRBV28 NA CAVQQGRETQYF TGTGCCGTACAACAGGGACGGGAGACCCAGTACTTC
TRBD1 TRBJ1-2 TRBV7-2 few CASSARTGGGGGYTF TGTGCCAGCAGCGCGAGGACAGGGGGCGGAGGGGGCTACACCTTC
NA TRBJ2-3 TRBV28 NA CASSLGPLGLTDTQYF TGTGCCAGCAGTTTAGGGCCTCTGGGGCTCACAGATACGCAGTATTTT
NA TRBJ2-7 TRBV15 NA CATSGQPAYEQYF TGTGCCACCAGCGGACAGCCGGCCTACGAGCAGTACTTC
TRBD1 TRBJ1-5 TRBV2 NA CASSEVGTGTRPQHF TGTGCCAGCAGTGAAGTAGGGACAGGGACTCGGCCCCAGCATTTT
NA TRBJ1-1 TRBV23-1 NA CASSQSFGGRGTEAFF TGCGCCAGCAGTCAATCGTTTGGAGGGAGGGGCACTGAAGCTTTCTTT
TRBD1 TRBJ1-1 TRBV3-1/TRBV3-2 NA CASSQKTRTGKNTEAFF TGTGCCAGCAGCCAAAAGACAAGGACAGGGAAGAACACTGAAGCTTTCTTT
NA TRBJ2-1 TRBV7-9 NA CARGGGWNEQFF TGTGCCCGGGGAGGAGGATGGAATGAGCAGTTCTTC
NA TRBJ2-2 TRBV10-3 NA CAISGRVDSGTGELFF TGTGCCATCAGTGGTCGTGTGGATTCGGGCACCGGGGAGCTGTTTTTT
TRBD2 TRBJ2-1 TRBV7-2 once CASSSTAGAGINEQFF TGTGCCAGCAGTTCAACAGCGGGGGCAGGGATAAATGAGCAGTTCTTC
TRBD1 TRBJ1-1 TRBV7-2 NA CASSLVGQGKNTEAFF TGTGCCAGCAGCTTAGTAGGACAGGGCAAGAACACTGAAGCTTTCTTT
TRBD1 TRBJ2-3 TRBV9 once CASSQGQIPDTQYF TGTGCCAGCAGCCAGGGACAGATTCCAGATACGCAGTATTTT
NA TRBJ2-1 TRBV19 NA CASSPGLRINNEQFF TGTGCCAGTAGTCCCGGACTGCGAATCAACAATGAGCAGTTCTTC
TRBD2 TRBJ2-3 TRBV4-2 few CASSQDWVGRATDTQYF TGTGCCAGCAGCCAAGATTGGGTCGGGAGGGCGACAGATACGCAGTATTTT
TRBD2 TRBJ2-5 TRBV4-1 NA CASSQGTSGSQETQYF TGCGCCAGCAGCCAAGGGACTAGCGGGAGCCAAGAGACCCAGTACTTC
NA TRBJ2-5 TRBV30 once CAWSAGLPTSMGETQYF TGTGCCTGGAGTGCGGGACTTCCAACTAGCATGGGAGAGACCCAGTACTTC
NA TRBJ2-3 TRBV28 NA CASSPRGTDTQYF TGTGCCAGCAGCCCACGCGGCACAGATACGCAGTATTTT
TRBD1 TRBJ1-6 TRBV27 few CASSFDRGGSPLHF TGTGCCAGCAGTTTCGACAGGGGTGGTTCACCCCTCCACTTT
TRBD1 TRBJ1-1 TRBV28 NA CASSSRTGGAYTEAFF TGTGCCAGCAGTTCCCGGACAGGGGGCGCTTACACTGAAGCTTTCTTT
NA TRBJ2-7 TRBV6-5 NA CASSLLGGSYEQYF TGTGCCAGCAGCCTATTGGGGGGCTCCTACGAGCAGTACTTC
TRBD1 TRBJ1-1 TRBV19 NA CASSETGVRTEAFF TGTGCCAGTAGTGAGACAGGGGTTCGGACTGAAGCTTTCTTT
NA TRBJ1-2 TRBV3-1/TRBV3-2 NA CASSQGAGYTF TGTGCCAGCAGCCAAGGAGCTGGCTACACCTTC
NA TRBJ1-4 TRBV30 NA CAWSGAPNEKLFF TGTGCCTGGAGTGGGGCCCCGAATGAAAAACTGTTTTTT
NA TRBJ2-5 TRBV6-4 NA CASSDSREVSLRTELETQYF TGTGCCAGCAGTGACTCGAGGGAGGTTAGTCTCAGGACGGAACTGGAGACCCAGTACTTC
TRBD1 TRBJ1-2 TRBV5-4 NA CASSSSDRGQNYGYTF TGTGCCAGCAGCTCAAGCGACAGGGGGCAAAACTATGGCTACACCTTC
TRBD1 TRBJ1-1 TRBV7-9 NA CASSSDRADTEAFF TGTGCCAGCAGCTCTGACAGGGCTGACACTGAAGCTTTCTTT
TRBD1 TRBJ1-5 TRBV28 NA CASTTGQGVQPQHF TGTGCCAGCACTACGGGACAGGGAGTCCAGCCCCAGCATTTT
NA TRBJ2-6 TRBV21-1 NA CASSKSRRSPSGANVLTF TGTGCCAGCAGCAAATCGAGGCGGAGCCCCTCTGGGGCCAACGTCCTGACTTTC
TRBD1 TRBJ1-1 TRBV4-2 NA CASSPRGLVGTEAFF TGTGCCAGCAGCCCAAGGGGGCTGGTGGGGACTGAAGCTTTCTTT
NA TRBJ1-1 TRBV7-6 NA CASSQQVNTEAFF TGTGCCAGCAGCCAACAGGTGAACACTGAAGCTTTCTTT
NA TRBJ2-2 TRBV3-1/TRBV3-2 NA CASRAGIRVTGELFF TGTGCCAGCAGGGCAGGGATAAGAGTCACCGGGGAGCTGTTTTTT
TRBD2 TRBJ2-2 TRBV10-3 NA CAISESAWTSGGLNTGELFF TGTGCCATCAGCGAGTCGGCTTGGACTAGCGGGGGTCTAAACACCGGGGAGCTGTTTTTT
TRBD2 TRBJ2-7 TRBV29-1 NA CSVELAGSREQYF TGCAGCGTTGAACTAGCGGGATCCCGCGAGCAGTACTTC
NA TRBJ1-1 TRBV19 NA CASSAIRDIYTEAFF TGTGCCAGTAGTGCAATCCGGGACATCTACACTGAAGCTTTCTTT
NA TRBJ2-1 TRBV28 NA CASSLGGSSYNEQFF TGTGCCAGCAGTTTGGGGGGATCGTCCTACAATGAGCAGTTCTTC
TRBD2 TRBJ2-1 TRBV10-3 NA CAISNSGNPSSYNEQFF TGTGCCATCAGTAATAGCGGGAACCCGAGCTCCTACAATGAGCAGTTCTTC
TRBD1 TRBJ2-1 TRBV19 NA CASSLDRSSYNEQFF TGTGCCAGTAGTTTGGACAGGAGCTCCTACAATGAGCAGTTCTTC
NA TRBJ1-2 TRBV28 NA CASSAGVYYGYTF TGTGCCAGCAGTGCGGGGGTATACTATGGCTACACCTTC
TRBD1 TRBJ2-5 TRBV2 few CASSGVGGAAETQYF TGTGCCAGCAGTGGGGTAGGGGGCGCGGCGGAGACCCAGTACTTC
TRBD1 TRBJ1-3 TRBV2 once CASSRQGASSGNTIYF TGTGCCAGCAGCCGACAGGGGGCCAGCTCTGGAAACACCATATATTTT
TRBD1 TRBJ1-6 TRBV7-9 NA CASSPSRGQGDSPLHF TGTGCCAGCAGCCCAAGCCGGGGACAGGGCGATTCACCCCTCCACTTT
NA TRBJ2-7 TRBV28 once CASSLERNEQYF TGTGCCAGCAGCTTAGAGAGGAACGAGCAGTACTTC
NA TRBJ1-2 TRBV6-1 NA CASSDARVDGYTF TGTGCCAGCAGTGACGCCAGGGTCGACGGCTACACCTTC
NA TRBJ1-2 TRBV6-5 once CASSYSAGYLGYTF TGTGCCAGCAGTTACTCAGCGGGGTACCTTGGCTACACCTTC
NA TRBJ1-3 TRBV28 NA CASSLGRSGNTIYF TGTGCCAGCAGTTTAGGGCGCAGTGGAAACACCATATATTTT
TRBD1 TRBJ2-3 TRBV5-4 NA CASSLPGQSSDTQYF TGTGCCAGCAGCCTTCCGGGACAGTCATCAGATACGCAGTATTTT
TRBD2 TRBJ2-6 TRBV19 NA CASSMLAGAGANVLTF TGTGCCAGTAGTATGCTAGCGGGAGCTGGGGCCAACGTCCTGACTTTC
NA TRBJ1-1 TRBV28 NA CASSLLDRATEAFF TGTGCCAGCAGTTTATTGGACAGAGCCACTGAAGCTTTCTTT
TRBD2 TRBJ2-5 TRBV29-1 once CSVTGTSGSEETQYF TGCAGCGTTACCGGGACTAGCGGGAGCGAAGAGACCCAGTACTTC
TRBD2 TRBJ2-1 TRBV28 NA CASSFLIASSGRLGEQFF TGTGCCAGCAGTTTCCTCATCGCGTCTAGCGGGAGATTGGGGGAGCAGTTCTTC
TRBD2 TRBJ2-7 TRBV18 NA CASSPPALAGGYEQYF TGTGCCAGCTCACCACCGGCACTAGCGGGAGGCTACGAGCAGTACTTC
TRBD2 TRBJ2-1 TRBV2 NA CASSASGINNEQFF TGTGCCAGCAGTGCTAGCGGGATCAACAATGAGCAGTTCTTC
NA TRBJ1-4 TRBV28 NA CASSSANEKLFF TGTGCCAGCAGTTCGGCTAATGAAAAACTGTTTTTT
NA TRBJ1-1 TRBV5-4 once CASSPAEAFTEAFF TGTGCCAGCAGCCCGGCGGAGGCTTTCACTGAAGCTTTCTTT
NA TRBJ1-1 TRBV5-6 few CASSLRDFGNTEAFF TGTGCCAGCAGCCTCCGGGACTTTGGAAACACTGAAGCTTTCTTT